This TCR beta chain appears in the sequencing data of a study of blood T cell repertoires in COVID-19. J was trimmed by 8 bases and V by 11 bases; bases with no gene match: 13. CDR3 length equals 14 residues. The V gene's germline CDR1 is ENHRY and CDR2 SYGVKD. In the original analysis: Using reference gene primer amplification, nucleated cell counts were estimated. Profiled with immunoSEQ multiplex PCR; TCRdb holds only in-frame clones, not every one. That table gives V, J and clone size, and the DNA gave D and trimming. The sample includes about 230,000 clones, around 84% of them seen just once. This TCR was sampled from a man aged 45-65 years with COVID-19, enrolled during active disease. Material: peripheral blood. The chain joins TRBV10-3 to TRBJ2-1; 9 positions agree with TRBD2. CDR3 amino acids: CAVGNSGSIHEQFF. CDR3 coding DNA: TGTGCCGTAGGGAATAGCGGGAGTATCCATGAGCAGTTCTTC.